This TCR beta chain originates from a study of regulatory T cells in long-lasting Graves disease. In the study overall: Graves' patients with a new diagnosis had received antithyroid drugs under 3 months.

Study outcomes and limitations: Persistent cases favored TRBV28, TRBJ1-2 and TRBJ2-5.

As to time point: newly diagnosed GD, antithyroid drugs for less than 3 months. Extracted RNA from PBMCs served as the source of the TCR library. On this clonotype: The antigen is not known.

The V gene's germline CDR1 is MNHNS and CDR2 SASEGT. The CDR3 totals 15 residues. V was clipped by 7 bases and J by 4 bases, with 18 bases between them. To make TCR beta libraries, researchers used iRepertoire HTBI primers and Arm-PCR of CDR3 regions. TCRdb ran MiXCR on the multiplex PCR reads and lists one entry per CDR3 protein. This table holds 400,000 to 550,000 distinct CDR3 sequences, 16% found once. This sample was shared with a second study, whose subject was T cells in Graves' hyperthyroidism and ophthalmopathy. That study reports: Diagnosis rested on symptoms, serum thyroxine and TRAb, thyroid ultrasound, and orbital computed tomography. From stable hyperthyroidism, ophthalmopathy was set apart by a 13 V-J model.

The clonotype was recovered from a woman aged 18-29 years with Graves disease. The V call is TRBV6-1, the J call TRBJ2-3, with TRBD1 as a possible D gene (6 bases). The material was peripheral blood mononuclear cells (PBMCs), obtained at new diagnosis, from a patient treated with antithyroid drugs. CDR3 amino acids: CASNPARGVSDTQYF. CDR3 DNA: TGTGCCAGCAATCCCGCCAGGGGCGTTTCAGATACGCAGTATTTT.